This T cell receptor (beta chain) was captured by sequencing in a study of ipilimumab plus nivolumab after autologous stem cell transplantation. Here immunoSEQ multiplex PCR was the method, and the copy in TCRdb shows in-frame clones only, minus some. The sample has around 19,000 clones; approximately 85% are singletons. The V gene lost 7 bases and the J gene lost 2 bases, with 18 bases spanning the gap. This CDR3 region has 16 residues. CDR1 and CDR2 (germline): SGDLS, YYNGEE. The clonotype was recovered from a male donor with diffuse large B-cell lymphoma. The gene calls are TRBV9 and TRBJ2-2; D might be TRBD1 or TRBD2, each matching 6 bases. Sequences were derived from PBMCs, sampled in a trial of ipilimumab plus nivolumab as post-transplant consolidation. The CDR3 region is CASSPRGGSNTGELFF. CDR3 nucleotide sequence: TGTGCCAGCTCTCCCAGGGGAGGTTCTAACACCGGGGAGCTGTTTTTT.